This T cell receptor (beta chain) is from a study of CXCR3-negative and CXCR3-positive naive CD8 T cells. Whole-study context: Each library gave roughly 1.6 +/- 0.3 million of approximately 140 million TRB reads. General study points: With surface CD5 comparable between naive subsets, TCR strength was estimated using properties derived from the TRB CDR3.

Looked up from germline, CDR1 is LNHNV and CDR2 is YYDKDF (reference sequence). The CDR3 length is 14 residues. A few hundred thousand cells per CD8+ T cell subset were flow-sorted in triplicate. Those CD8+ T cells considered naive were CD45RO-CCR7+CD27+CD95-. A note on this clonotype: What it binds is unknown.

Libraries were UMI-labeled 5' RACE TRB cDNA. TCRdb reprocessed the 5' RACE reads, with one entry per CDR3 protein and no DNA. In all, the sample yields fewer than 60,000 distinct CDR3 sequences. This clonotype was sampled from a human donor in good health. Some clones in this sample may be carry-over from other donors' samples. The sequenced material came from naive CXCR3- CD8+ T cells from blood. Subset meaning: CD45RO-CCR7+CD27+CD95- naive CD8+ T cells lacking CXCR3 (TNR3-). The V and J genes are TRBV15 and TRBJ1-2; TCRdb lists TRBD1, though no DNA is available to test this call. CDR3 residues: CATSTRQGHYGYTF.